Listed here are 20 T cell receptor beta chains from one sample, sequenced in a study of glioma-infiltrating T cells. Amplification of TCR alpha and beta CDR3 regions from RNA used iRepertoire nested multiplex PCR. In TCRdb, the multiplex PCR reads were re-called with MiXCR into one record per CDR3 protein. Of approximately 400,000 distinct CDR3 sequences in the sample, about two fifths were seen once. Sequenced sample: glioma tissue, nonneoplastic brain tissue, or PBMCs (not recorded which). The receptors derive from a human donor with low-grade glioma or glioblastoma, undergoing nonglioma brain surgery, or in good health (not recorded which).

This chain joins TRBV20-1 and TRBJ2-5, with 8 positions matching TRBD1. Germline V gives CDR1 DFQATT, CDR2 SNEGSKA (reference sequence). Trimming took 1 base from V and 1 from J; bases not matched to a gene: 5. There are 15 residues in the CDR3. The CDR3 DNA is TGCAGTGCTAGAGGCGACAGGGGAACCCAAGAGACCCAGTACTTC. Translated: CSARGDRGTQETQYF.

To note about this clonotype: A much larger clone differs by one base, so this may be a read error. This chain links TRBV27 with TRBJ2-7; 8 bases agree with TRBD2. V trimming: 4 bases; J trimming: 7 bases; junction bases outside the gene matches: 18. The germline V gene encodes CDR1 MNHEY and CDR2 SMNVEV (reference sequence). The CDR3 covers 17 residues. The CDR3 reads CASSSSVMASGYNEQYF. The CDR3 DNA reads TGTGCCAGCAGTTCTTCAGTCATGGCTAGCGGGTACAATGAGCAGTACTTC.

V and J are TRBV20-1 and TRBJ2-7, with D unresolved. Germline V gene lookup returns CDR1 DFQATT and CDR2 SNEGSKA (reference sequence). V was shortened by 2 bases and J by 2 bases, with 10 bases between the two germline ends. This CDR3 is built from 13 residues. The CDR3 loop reads CSARKRSAYEQYF. CDR3 nucleotide sequence: TGCAGTGCTAGAAAAAGGTCTGCCTACGAGCAGTACTTC.

The chain joins TRBV18 to TRBJ1-4, with D tentatively TRBD1 (5 bases). The CDR3 runs to 15 residues. Germline V lookup: CDR1 KGHSH, CDR2 LQKENI. Trimming left V 5 bases short and J 0 bases short, with 10 bases between. DNA of the CDR3: TGTGCCAGCTCATCGCAGGGTGCAACTAATGAAAAACTGTTTTTT. Translated: CASSSQGATNEKLFF. Full variable domain (rest looked up from reference TRBV18 and TRBJ1-4): NAGVMQNPRHLVRRRGQEARLRCSPMKGHSHVYWYRQLPEEGLKFMVYLQKENIIDESGMPKERFSAEFPKEGPSILRIQQVVRGDSAAYFCASSSQGATNEKLFFGSGTQLSVL.

This clonotype was counted ten times or more. This chain joins TRBV10-3 and TRBJ2-7; D is unclear. V was cut by 0 bases and J by 5 bases, with 5 bases left in between. CDR1 is ENHRY and CDR2 is SYGVKD in the germline V gene. The CDR3 runs 12 residues. The CDR3 loop is CAISESGHEQYF. CDR3 bases: TGTGCCATCAGTGAGTCGGGCCACGAGCAGTACTTC.

The V call is TRBV7-9, the J call TRBJ1-5, with no clear D. CDR1 and CDR2 (germline): SEHNR, FQNEAQ (reference sequence). The CDR3 contains 15 residues. The V end was cut by 4 bases, the J end by 2 bases, with 12 bases between. The CDR3 DNA follows: TGTGCCAGCAGCTCCCCGGGTTGGGGCAATCAGCCCCAGCATTTT. This codes for CASSSPGWGNQPQHF.

Concerning this clonotype itself: A much bigger clone sits one base away, suggesting this may be a read error. The chain employs TRBV6-1 and TRBJ1-1; weak D call: TRBD1 (5 bases). Germline assignment: CDR1 MNHNS and CDR2 SASEGT. The CDR3 spans 10 residues. V was trimmed by 10 bases and J by 10 bases, leaving 13 bases between them. CDR3 DNA sequence: TGTGCCAAAGGGACGGAGAGAGCTTTCTTT. This translates into CAKGTERAFF.

V is TRBV7-2 and J is TRBJ2-1; D is possibly TRBD2 (6 bases). The V end lost 6 bases, the J end lost 0 bases, and 15 bases lay between the germline ends. From germline, CDR1 is SGHTA and CDR2 FQGNSA. The CDR3 has 16 amino acids. The chain's CDR3 is CASRRDFSSSYNEQFF. The DNA for the CDR3 is TGTGCCAGCAGAAGGGACTTCTCGAGCTCCTACAATGAGCAGTTCTTC.

The genes are TRBV7-6 and TRBJ1-1; the D is unclear. The V gene's germline CDR1 is SGHVS and CDR2 FNYEAQ. V lost 2 bases and J lost 3, with 13 bases in between. The CDR3 totals 15 residues. Written as DNA, the CDR3 is TGTGCCAGCAGCTTATGGGCAGCTGCTGACACTGAAGCTTTCTTT. This gives the protein CASSLWAAADTEAFF.

The table lists this clonotype with many counts. V gene TRBV7-2 combines with J gene TRBJ2-7; TRBD1 agrees at 8 bases. The V gene end was trimmed by 2 bases and the J gene end by 3 bases; junction bases not matched to a gene: 9. Looked up from germline, CDR1 is SGHTA and CDR2 is FQGNSA. There are 16 residues in the CDR3. In nucleotides, the CDR3 is TGTGCCAGCAGCTTACCACGGACAGGGAGTTTCTACGAGCAGTACTTC. It encodes CASSLPRTGSFYEQYF.

This clonotype was seen a handful of times. J is TRBJ1-5 and V is TRBV7-9; the D gene is possibly TRBD1 (5 bases). Germline V gene lookup returns CDR1 SEHNR and CDR2 FQNEAQ (reference sequence). V was shortened by 5 bases and J by 3 bases, with 8 bases between the two germline ends. CDR3 length: 13 residues. The CDR3 sequence is CASSRDYNQPQHF. CDR3 nucleotide sequence: TGTGCCAGCAGCCGGGACTACAATCAGCCCCAGCATTTT.

There are many counts of this clonotype. This chain's CDR3 is CASSYGQGNSYEQYF. CDR3 DNA sequence: TGTGCCAGCAGCTACGGACAGGGAAACTCCTACGAGCAGTACTTC. The V gene is TRBV6-2 or TRBV6-3, the J gene TRBJ2-7; 8 nucleotides line up with TRBD1. CDR3 length: 15 amino acids. Germline V gives CDR1 MNHEY, CDR2 SVGEGT. Unmatched junction bases numbered 7, after V lost 6 bases and J lost 0 bases.

The rearrangement joins TRBV28 to TRBJ2-5; D is unresolved. CDR1 MDHEN and CDR2 SYDVKM come from the germline V gene. With 2 bases removed from V and 5 bases from J, the gap between germline ends came to 9 bases. The CDR3 is 13 residues long. The CDR3 spells CASSLTCLETQYF. The CDR3 DNA follows: TGTGCCAGCAGTTTAACCTGCTTGGAGACCCAGTACTTC.

This clonotype was counted ten times or more. The chain recombines TRBV6-6 with TRBJ1-2, with no clear D. Per germline, CDR1 MNHNY and CDR2 SVGAGI (reference sequence). The CDR3 is 13 residues long. With 2 bases removed from V and 2 bases from J, the gap between germline ends came to 6 bases. The CDR3 here is CASSYAGNYGYTF. DNA for the CDR3: TGTGCCAGCAGTTACGCCGGGAACTATGGCTACACCTTC.

The V and J genes are TRBV2 and TRBJ2-6; 8 bases fit TRBD1. This CDR3 region has 17 residues. The ends lost 4 bases at V and 4 bases at J; junction bases unmatched: 9. Looked up from germline, CDR1 is SNHLY and CDR2 is FYNNEI. CDR3 coding DNA: TGTGCCAGCAGTGGGACAGGGCACTTACTCGGGGCCAACGTCCTGACTTTC. It translates to CASSGTGHLLGANVLTF.

This clonotype was observed a handful of times. The rearrangement links TRBV20-1 to TRBJ1-2; the match to TRBD1 covers 7 bases. Trimming took 5 bases from V and 4 from J; bases not matched to a gene: 7. Germline V CDR1 and CDR2: DFQATT, SNEGSKA (reference sequence). The CDR3 covers 13 residues. CDR3 protein: CSAGGGQSYGYTF. CDR3 nucleotides: TGCAGTGCTGGCGGGGGACAGAGCTATGGCTACACCTTC.

This clonotype was seen more than once but under ten times. The chain has TRBV18 and TRBJ2-3, with D unresolved. This CDR3 is 12 amino acids long. CDR1 is KGHSH, CDR2 LQKENI, per germline. Trimming took off 0 bases at V and 6 bases at J, with 4 bases between the two ends. The CDR3 here is CASSPPADTQYF. CDR3 sequence (DNA): TGTGCCAGCTCACCACCGGCGGATACGCAGTATTTT.

Regarding this clonotype: Since the CDR3 does not end with the conserved phenylalanine or tryptophan, this likely comes from a read error. The chain links TRBV6-5 to TRBJ2-5; no clear D gene. Germline CDR1 reads MNHEY; CDR2 reads SVGAGI. This CDR3 is built from 11 residues. V was clipped by 6 bases and J by 2 bases, with 4 bases between them. CDR3 loop: CASSQQETQYL. CDR3 bases: TGTGCCAGCAGCCAACAAGAGACCCAGTACCTC.

As concerns this clonotype: The junction does not match germline at one end; this may be a read error. This chain connects TRBV6-1 to TRBJ2-5; TRBD2 aligns across 9 bases. The CDR3 is 15 amino acids. CDR1 is MNHNS, CDR2 SASEGT, per germline. CDR3 residues: CASSNAGGPRETKYF. CDR3 bases: TGTGCCAGCAGTAACGCGGGAGGGCCTAGAGAGACCAAGTACTTC.

This clonotype was observed at least ten times. This chain joins TRBV27 and TRBJ2-1; D not certain. CDR1 and CDR2 (germline): MNHEY, SMNVEV (reference sequence). Trimming removed 3 bases from V and 0 bases from J, with 12 bases in between. CDR3 length equals 16 residues. CDR3 loop: CASSLTSFGSYNEQFF. The CDR3 nucleotides are TGTGCCAGCAGTTTGACCTCCTTTGGCTCCTACAATGAGCAGTTCTTC.